This TCR beta chain was recorded in a study of blood T cell repertoires in COVID-19. Profiling relied on immunoSEQ multiplex PCR, and the TCRdb table lists in-frame clones only, not all of them. There are 41,000 or so clones in the sample; approximately 90% occur only once, and under 4.5% lies in the top ten. V lost 0 bases, J lost 1 base, and 9 bases lay in between. This CDR3 is built from 15 residues. CDR1 SGDLS and CDR2 YYNGEE come from the germline V gene. V and J are TRBV9 and TRBJ2-3; D is undetermined. The origin of this receptor is a man between 60 and 70 years old with acute or convalescent COVID-19. The sample consisted of peripheral blood. CDR3 region: CASSVAGLGTDTQYF. The CDR3 bases are TGTGCCAGCAGCGTAGCTGGGCTTGGCACAGATACGCAGTATTTT. Together with reference TRBV9 and TRBJ2-3, the CDR3 gives the full variable domain: DSGVTQTPKHLITATGQRVTLRCSPRSGDLSVYWYQQSLDQGLQFLIQYYNGEERAKGNILERFSAQQFPDLHSELNLSSLELGDSALYFCASSVAGLGTDTQYFGPGTRLTVL.